This T cell receptor beta chain emerged from a study of technical replicates of blood from a few donors. Germline assignment: CDR1 SGDLS and CDR2 YYNGEE. Trimming stripped 0 bases from V and 0 bases from J, with 18 bases between. The CDR3 is 18 residues long. The repertoire was sequenced with immunoSEQ multiplex PCR; TCRdb's copy has only in-frame clones and lacks some. This sample yields about 93,000 clones, of which nearly 97% are seen a single time; approximately 0.26% belongs to the top ten. Material for sequencing was T cells isolated from PBMCs. The chain recombines TRBV9 with TRBJ1-2; no firm D call. This sequence originates from a human donor in good health. The chain's CDR3 is CASSVVGIKNPSNYGYTF. Here the CDR3 DNA reads TGTGCCAGCAGCGTAGTGGGCATTAAGAACCCCTCTAACTATGGCTACACCTTC.